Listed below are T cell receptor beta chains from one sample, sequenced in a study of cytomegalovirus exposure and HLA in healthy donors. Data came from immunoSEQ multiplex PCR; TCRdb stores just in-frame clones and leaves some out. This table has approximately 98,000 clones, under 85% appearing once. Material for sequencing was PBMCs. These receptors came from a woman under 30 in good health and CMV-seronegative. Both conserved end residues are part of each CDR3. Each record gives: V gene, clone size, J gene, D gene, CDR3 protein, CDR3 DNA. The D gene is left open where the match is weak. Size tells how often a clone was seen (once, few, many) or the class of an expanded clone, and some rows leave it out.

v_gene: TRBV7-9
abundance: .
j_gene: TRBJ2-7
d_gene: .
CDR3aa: CASSRERTELGEQYF
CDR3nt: TGTGCCAGCAGCCGGGAAAGGACAGAACTGGGAGAGCAGTACTTC

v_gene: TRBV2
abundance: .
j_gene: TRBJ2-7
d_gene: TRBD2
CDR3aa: CASSVRAGDSYEQYF
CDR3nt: TGTGCCAGCAGTGTAAGAGCGGGGGACTCCTACGAGCAGTACTTC

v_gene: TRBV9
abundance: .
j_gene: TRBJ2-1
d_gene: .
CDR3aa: CASSPSPYNEQFF
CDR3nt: TGTGCCAGCAGCCCAAGCCCGTACAATGAGCAGTTCTTC

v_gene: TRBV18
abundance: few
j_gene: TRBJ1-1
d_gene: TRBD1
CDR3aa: CASSPPGQGRLNTEAFF
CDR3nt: TGTGCCAGCTCACCACCGGGACAGGGGCGTTTGAACACTGAAGCTTTCTTT

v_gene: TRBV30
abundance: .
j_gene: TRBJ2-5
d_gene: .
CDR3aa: CAWSWRADQETQYF
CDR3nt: TGTGCCTGGAGCTGGAGGGCGGATCAAGAGACCCAGTACTTC

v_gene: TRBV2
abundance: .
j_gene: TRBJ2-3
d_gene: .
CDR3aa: CASRAGALATQYF
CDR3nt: TGTGCCAGCAGGGCAGGGGCCTTGGCTACGCAGTATTTT

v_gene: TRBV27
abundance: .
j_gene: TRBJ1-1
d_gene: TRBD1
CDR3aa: CASSSMTGATEAFF
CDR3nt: TGTGCCAGCAGTAGCATGACAGGGGCCACTGAAGCTTTCTTT

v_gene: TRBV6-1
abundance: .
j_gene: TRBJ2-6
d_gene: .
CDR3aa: CASSGGDSISGANVLTF
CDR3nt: TGTGCCAGCAGTGGGGGGGACAGCATCTCTGGGGCCAACGTCCTGACTTTC

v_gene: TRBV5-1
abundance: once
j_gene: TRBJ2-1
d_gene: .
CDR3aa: CASSGESSYNEQFF
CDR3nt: TGCGCCAGCAGCGGGGAGAGCTCCTACAATGAGCAGTTCTTC

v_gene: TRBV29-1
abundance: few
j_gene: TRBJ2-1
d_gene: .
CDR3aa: CSVSPQWGRVWNEQFF
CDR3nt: TGCAGCGTTTCCCCCCAATGGGGCAGGGTATGGAATGAGCAGTTCTTC

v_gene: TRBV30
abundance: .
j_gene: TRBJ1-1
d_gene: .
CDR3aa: CAWCTQGYTEAFF
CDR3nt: TGTGCCTGGTGTACCCAGGGGTACACTGAAGCTTTCTTT

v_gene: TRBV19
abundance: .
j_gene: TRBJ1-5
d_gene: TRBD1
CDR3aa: CASTMGQNSNQPQHF
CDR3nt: TGTGCCAGTACCATGGGACAGAATAGCAATCAGCCCCAGCATTTT